One TCR beta chain is described in this entry. Its recognized antigen is unknown. The input lacks base qualities; no much larger clone sits a single base away. The data are from a study of spatial heterogeneity in lung cancer (dated by TCRdb to about 2019). Regarding the research as a whole: More beta-chain than alpha-chain transcripts were consistently detected, likely reflecting higher beta-chain transcript abundance. In tumor regions, TCR transcript counts showed a strong correlation with a T cell transcriptional module score derived from matched bulk RNA-seq. In the raw uncorrected reads, each unique combination of TCR and UMI appeared more than ten times on average. The study quantitatively compared TCR alpha and beta repertoires across multiple tumor regions, matched nontumor lung and blood in non-small cell lung cancer. Nonsynonymous mutation counts, determined by whole-exome sequencing of tumor tissue, were related to features of the TCR repertoire. Both alpha and beta chains were TCR-sequenced in samples taken at surgery, namely 220 tumor regions, more than 62 matched nontumor lung samples and some 53 PBMC samples.

Results and caveats for the whole study, not just this receptor: The tumor nonsynonymous mutation count correlated with the number of expanded intratumoral alpha and beta TCRs. Counts of ubiquitous and regional expanded TCRs were found to correlate with counts of ubiquitous and regional nonsynonymous mutations, respectively. Confirming at a functional level the hypothesis that regional TCRs recognize regional mutations was considered to require additional single-cell paired TCR alpha and beta sequencing. Estimated TCR-seq coverage of tumor T cells was only 5.5% to 7% for alpha chains and 13% for beta chains.

Inclusive of the bounding cysteine and phenylalanine, the CDR3 is 15 residues long. Only the CDR3 DNA stays, 45 bases, in frame from base 1. V ends up 8 bases short and J 6 bases short, with an unmatched junction base count of 11. CDR1 MNHEY and CDR2 SVGEGT are derived from the germline V gene. The receptor library was made with 5' RACE. Sequencing relied on a NextSeq 500. To allow correction of PCR and sequencing errors, the TCR library protocol tagged every TCR cDNA molecule with a unique molecular identifier. Turning to the authors' computational methods: TCR identification, UMI-based error correction and CDR3 extraction were performed with Decombinator tools. TCRs above a frequency of 2 per 1,000, corresponding to the top 1% of the tumor frequency distribution, were defined as expanded. Expanded tumor TCRs were classed as regional if statistically deemed absent (corrected P<0.05) from at least one tumor region, otherwise ubiquitous. Renyi diversity was calculated using the R vegan package after each repertoire was subsampled 100 times to 5,000 TCRs. CDR3 similarity networks were constructed using string-kernel similarity of amino acid triplets, with links drawn between CDR3s whose pairwise similarity was above 0.82. TCRdb reprocessing: public reads trimmed at Q25 with fastp, clones called with MiXCR, in-frame beta chains kept. Here each entry gathers all rows of one CDR3 protein and keeps the most common genes and DNA. The V and J calls here are based on TCRdb, not the publication. For this sample there are approximately 12,000 distinct CDR3 sequences; about 12% appear just once. Of the sample, around 12% falls within the top ten clones.

Interpreted using the paper, the time point label stands for: sample taken at primary tumor resection. Samples were obtained from roughly 72 patients with early-stage, untreated non-small cell lung cancer from the lung TRACERx cohort. Whole RNA extracted from tumor and nontumor lung tissue, or from cryopreserved PBMC samples, was used for TCR sequencing without cell sorting. Patients were selected for TCR sequencing only if sufficient RNA was available from at least two tumor regions. Before selection, tumor and adjacent nontumor lung specimens were reviewed by a lung pathologist. The clonotype was recovered from a female donor with early-stage non-small cell lung cancer. Sequences were derived from lung tumor tissue, sampled at surgery. The chain links TRBV6-2 or TRBV6-3 with TRBJ2-4; 9 of the junction bases match TRBD2. The CDR3 here reads CASSIAGAPGNIQYF. The DNA is as follows: TGTGCCAGCTCCATAGCGGGGGCGCCGGGAAACATTCAGTACTTC.